This T cell receptor (beta chain) was identified in a study of control samples from healthy donors and cancer patients. The ends were cut back, 3 bases at V and 5 bases at J, with 10 bases in the middle. Germline V gene sequence: CDR1 KGHSH, CDR2 LQKENI. This CDR3 contains 14 residues. Data came from immunoSEQ multiplex PCR; TCRdb stores just in-frame clones and leaves some out. The table includes about 170,000 clones, 91% detected once. The chain carries TRBV18 and TRBJ1-4, with D possibly being TRBD1 (6 bases). The sequence was obtained from a woman under 40 in good health. The source material was blood. The CDR3 coding sequence is TGTGCCAGCTCACCCTGGCAGGGGAATGAAAAACTGTTTTTT. It yields the protein CASSPWQGNEKLFF.